One and the same sample provided the 26 T cell receptor beta chains below, sequenced in a study of spatial heterogeneity in lung cancer (dated by TCRdb to about 2019). The time point tag for this specimen amounts to: sample taken at primary tumor resection. Without any cell sorting, TCR sequencing was performed on whole RNA extracted either from tumor and nontumor lung tissue or from cryopreserved PBMC samples. Libraries were made using 5' RACE. The data were produced on a NextSeq 500. The public reads were run again by TCRdb, first through fastp at Q25 and then through MiXCR, and only productive beta chains were kept. Records with the same CDR3 protein are collapsed into one entry carrying the most frequent genes and DNA. The sample table shows tens of thousands of distinct CDR3 sequences, and roughly 7% are seen once. Approximately 2.9% of the sample is held by the ten biggest clonotypes. The material sequenced was PBMCs, taken at surgery. These receptor sequences come from a female donor with early-stage non-small cell lung cancer.

This clonotype was counted between two and nine times. V and J are TRBV7-2 and TRBJ2-1; D call uncertain. Germline V CDR1 and CDR2: SGHTA, FQGNSA. This CDR3 comprises 14 residues. V was clipped by 0 bases and J by 0 bases, with 3 bases between them. CDR3 bases: TGTGCCAGCAGCTTAGCGTTCTCCTACAATGAGCAGTTCTTC. Translated, it gives CASSLAFSYNEQFF.

The V call is TRBV20-1, the J call TRBJ1-6, with 10 bases aligning to TRBD1. In germline, CDR1 is DFQATT, CDR2 SNEGSKA (reference sequence). The CDR3 covers 15 residues. Losses at the gene ends were 6 bases for V and 4 bases for J; bases not matched to a gene: 6. DNA for the CDR3: TGCAGTGCAGCCGGGACAGGGGATTATAATTCACCCCTCCACTTT. It encodes CSAAGTGDYNSPLHF.

This rearrangement joins TRBV28 to TRBJ1-3; D gene uncertain. Trimming removed 3 bases at V and 0 bases at J, with 12 bases between. Looked up from germline, CDR1 is MDHEN and CDR2 is SYDVKM. This CDR3 is 16 amino acids long. CDR3 in DNA: TGTGCCAGCAGTTTGAGAATGGTTAGCTCTGGAAACACCATATATTTT. This gives the protein CASSLRMVSSGNTIYF.

This clonotype was counted ten times or more. This sequence joins TRBV28 and TRBJ1-5; 7 positions agree with TRBD1. The CDR3 totals 19 residues. The germline CDR1 and CDR2 sequences are MDHEN and SYDVKM. The trim removed 6 bases at V and 3 bases at J, leaving 20 bases unmatched. CDR3 amino acids: CASSSPTGPVILSNQPQHF. DNA of the CDR3: TGTGCCAGCAGCTCACCGACAGGGCCCGTCATCCTCTCCAATCAGCCCCAGCATTTT.

This clonotype was counted a few times. This sequence joins TRBV10-3 and TRBJ2-2, with 9 bases lining up with TRBD1. V trimming: 8 bases; J trimming: 5 bases; junction bases outside the gene matches: 6. Germline V gene sequence: CDR1 ENHRY, CDR2 SYGVKD. CDR3 size: 14 residues. The CDR3 coding sequence is TGTGCCATCGGGACAGGGACCGGGACCGGGGAGCTGTTTTTT. This gives the protein CAIGTGTGTGELFF.

The sample holds many counts of this clonotype. The chain links TRBV28 to TRBJ2-1; D is perhaps TRBD1 or TRBD2 (5 bases each). Trimming cost V 3 bases and J 0 bases, with 27 bases left between them. Germline loops: CDR1 MDHEN, CDR2 SYDVKM. The length of the CDR3 is 21 residues. In DNA, the CDR3 is TGTGCCAGCAGTTTCAGTTTATGGGACCGCATTTCTTCAAGCTCCTACAATGAGCAGTTCTTC. It codes for CASSFSLWDRISSSSYNEQFF.

This clonotype was recorded at least ten times. The chain uses TRBV12-3 or TRBV12-4 and TRBJ2-1; 9 bases align to TRBD1. The CDR3 length is 14 residues. The J segment lost 5 bases and the V segment lost 6 bases, leaving 5 bases of the junction unmatched. The CDR3 DNA is TGTGCCAGCAGGGGACAGGGTAGGAACAATGAGCAGTTCTTC. Its protein product is CASRGQGRNNEQFF.

This sequence joins TRBV20-1 and TRBJ2-7, with TRBD1 matching over 7 bases. Trimming removed 8 bases from V and 2 bases from J; junction bases left unmatched: 12. This CDR3 has 14 residues. Germline V gene data show CDR1 as DFQATT and CDR2 as SNEGSKA (reference sequence). Written as DNA, the CDR3 is TGCAGTACCACCGGGACAGTTCCTCCCTACGAGCAGTACTTC. Translated: CSTTGTVPPYEQYF.

This clonotype was observed many times. The chain employs TRBV7-6 and TRBJ2-2, with a weak D call TRBD1 (6 bases). Germline V CDR1 and CDR2: SGHVS, FNYEAQ. The CDR3 has 19 amino acids. The ends were cut back, 4 bases at V and 4 bases at J, with 25 bases in the middle. The DNA of the CDR3 is TGTGCCAGCAGCTCACCACCTCAACAGGGTCTCATGAGCACCGGGGAGCTGTTTTTT. Translated: CASSSPPQQGLMSTGELFF.

This clonotype has ten or more counts. The rearrangement joins TRBV30 to TRBJ2-7; D is perhaps TRBD1 (6 bases). Germline V CDR1 and CDR2: GTSNPN, SVGIG (reference sequence). This CDR3 region has 12 residues. Deletions cut 1 base from V and 3 bases from J, with 7 bases between. The CDR3 DNA reads TGTGCCTGGAGTGAGGACAGCTACGAGCAGTACTTC. Amino acids: CAWSEDSYEQYF.

At least ten counts were recorded for this clonotype. This chain joins TRBV20-1 and TRBJ1-6; TRBD1 is a possible D gene (5 bases). The CDR3 is 13 residues long. CDR1 DFQATT and CDR2 SNEGSKA come from the germline V gene (reference sequence). V gave up 5 bases and J gave up 7 bases, with 12 bases separating them. The CDR3 nucleotides are TGCAGTGCTTACAGCCAGGGAAATTCACCCCTCCACTTT. Translation gives CSAYSQGNSPLHF.

This clonotype was recorded at least ten times. The chain couples TRBV7-2 to TRBJ2-2; TRBD1 matches 8 bases. Unmatched junction bases numbered 6, after V lost 3 bases and J lost 3 bases. There are 16 residues in the CDR3. CDR1 and CDR2 from the germline V gene are SGHTA and FQGNSA. CDR3 amino acids: CASSFLDRVYTGELFF. In DNA, the CDR3 is TGTGCCAGCAGCTTCCTGGACAGGGTGTACACCGGGGAGCTGTTTTTT.

This chain joins TRBV25-1 and TRBJ2-5; no definite D call. This CDR3 has 15 residues. Trimming stripped 0 bases from V and 1 base from J, with 9 bases between. Germline CDR1 reads MGHDK; CDR2 reads SYGVNS. CDR3 in amino acids: CASSEYGGPQETQYF. CDR3 DNA: TGTGCCAGCAGTGAATACGGCGGACCCCAAGAGACCCAGTACTTC.

Ten or more counts support this clonotype. This rearrangement joins TRBV11-1 to TRBJ2-3; D may match TRBD1 or TRBD2 (5 bases each). This CDR3 has 15 amino acids. CDR1 is SGHAT and CDR2 is FQDESV in the germline V gene (reference sequence). Trimming took off 1 base at V and 0 bases at J, with 8 bases between the two ends. The CDR3 loop reads CASSLGGESTDTQYF. In nucleotides, the CDR3 is TGTGCCAGCAGCTTAGGAGGGGAGAGCACAGATACGCAGTATTTT.

In its sample, this clonotype was seen many times. The gene calls are TRBV11-2 and TRBJ2-5; D might be TRBD2 (6 bases). CDR1 and CDR2 (germline): SGHAT, FQNNGV. CDR3 length: 13 residues. V was trimmed by 3 bases and J by 3 bases, leaving 8 bases between them. The CDR3: CASSFPGEETQYF. The CDR3 DNA is TGTGCCAGCAGCTTCCCGGGGGAAGAGACCCAGTACTTC.

This clonotype was observed a handful of times. Here the CDR3 reads CASSYSAGGPDTQYF. The DNA of the CDR3 is TGTGCCAGCAGTTACTCAGCGGGGGGCCCAGATACGCAGTATTTT. The chain joins TRBV6-2 or TRBV6-3 to TRBJ2-3, with 9 bases identical to TRBD2. V lost 0 bases to trimming and J lost 4 bases; unmatched junction nucleotides: 2. CDR3 length: 15 residues. The germline V gene has CDR1 MNHEY and CDR2 SVGEGT.

This clonotype was counted at least ten times. J is TRBJ2-3 and V is TRBV5-1; D ambiguous. The germline CDR1 and CDR2 sequences are SGHRS and YFSETQ. V lost 1 base to trimming and J lost 9 bases, with 9 bases between them. The CDR3 sequence is 12 residues long. The CDR3 sequence is CASSLQFDTQYF. Written as DNA, the CDR3 is TGCGCCAGCAGCTTGCAGTTCGACACGCAGTATTTT.

This clonotype has a single count. As the CDR3 is not closed by the conserved phenylalanine or tryptophan, this likely results from a read error. This sequence joins TRBV6-5 and TRBJ1-1; TRBD1 matches 8 bases. Trimming removed 8 bases from V and 4 bases from J; junction bases left unmatched: 6. The CDR3 totals 13 residues. Germline values: CDR1 MNHEY, CDR2 SVGAGI. The DNA for the CDR3 is TGTGCCAGCGGGGACAGGTCGGGCACTGAAGCTTTCTTA. Its protein is CASGDRSGTEAFL.

This clonotype was recorded at least ten times. J is TRBJ2-2 and V is TRBV27, with 7 bases aligning to TRBD1. There are 15 residues in the CDR3. Germline trimming cut 3 bases from V and 3 bases from J; bases unmatched to any gene: 4. From germline, CDR1 is MNHEY and CDR2 SMNVEV (reference sequence). CDR3 sequence (DNA): TGTGCCAGCAGTTTTGTGACAGGGTACACCGGGGAGCTGTTTTTT. Amino acid sequence: CASSFVTGYTGELFF.

This clonotype was observed many times. The DNA of the CDR3 is TGTGCCAGCAGCCAAGATAACTTTCTAGGAATAGATACGCAGTATTTT. This gives the protein CASSQDNFLGIDTQYF. This sequence joins TRBV14 and TRBJ2-3; D ambiguous. The CDR3 consists of 16 residues. Trimming left V 0 bases short and J 5 bases short, with 15 bases between. CDR1 is SGHDN and CDR2 is FVKESK in the germline V gene.

This clonotype was seen ten or more times. This rearrangement joins TRBV18 to TRBJ2-7; D is perhaps TRBD1 or TRBD2 (5 bases each). Germline CDR1 is KGHSH and CDR2 is LQKENI. The ends were cut back, 1 base at V and 0 bases at J, with 7 bases in the middle. CDR3 length: 14 residues. The CDR3 sequence: CASSPQGSSYEQYF. The CDR3 nucleotides are TGTGCCAGCTCACCACAGGGGAGCTCCTACGAGCAGTACTTC. The full variable domain, completed using reference TRBV18 and TRBJ2-7, is NAGVMQNPRHLVRRRGQEARLRCSPMKGHSHVYWYRQLPEEGLKFMVYLQKENIIDESGMPKERFSAEFPKEGPSILRIQQVVRGDSAAYFCASSPQGSSYEQYFGPGTRLTVT.

This clonotype was seen ten or more times. The rearrangement uses TRBV7-9 and TRBJ2-1; maybe TRBD1 (5 bases). Trimming left V 1 base short and J 9 bases short, with 13 bases between. CDR3 length: 14 amino acids. In germline, CDR1 is SEHNR, CDR2 FQNEAQ (reference sequence). This CDR3 reads CASSLGTDGAEQFF. DNA for the CDR3: TGTGCCAGCAGCTTAGGAACCGATGGGGCTGAGCAGTTCTTC.

Ten or more counts support this clonotype. The chain links TRBV4-1 to TRBJ1-5; 9 bases align to TRBD1. The CDR3 consists of 14 residues. CDR1 MGHRA and CDR2 YSYEKL come from the germline V gene. The junction had 4 bases not matched to a gene; V was cut back by 5 bases and J by 5 bases. CDR3 residues: CASSYDRGDQPQHF. In nucleotides, the CDR3 is TGCGCCAGCAGCTACGACAGGGGGGATCAGCCCCAGCATTTT.

This clonotype was observed a handful of times. V usage is TRBV6-6 and J usage is TRBJ2-5, with 9 bases matching TRBD1. The germline V gene has CDR1 MNHNY and CDR2 SVGAGI (reference sequence). The J segment lost 2 bases and the V segment lost 6 bases, leaving 4 bases of the junction unmatched. This CDR3 is 14 amino acids long. The CDR3 region is CASRDRGGQETQYF. The CDR3 DNA reads TGTGCCAGCAGGGACAGGGGTGGGCAAGAGACCCAGTACTTC.

This clonotype has at least ten counts. This sequence joins TRBV20-1 and TRBJ1-3; TRBD1 agrees at 7 bases. The ends lost 6 bases at V and 4 bases at J; junction bases unmatched: 9. Germline CDR1 is DFQATT and CDR2 is SNEGSKA (reference sequence). This CDR3 has 14 residues. The CDR3, as DNA: TGCAGTGCCACACCGGGGACAGTCGGAAACACCATATATTTT. This codes for CSATPGTVGNTIYF.

This clonotype was picked up many times. This chain connects TRBV25-1 to TRBJ2-7; no firm D call. V lost 6 bases and J 2 bases, leaving 8 bases between the germline ends. The CDR3 totals 12 residues. Germline V gives CDR1 MGHDK, CDR2 SYGVNS. CDR3 sequence (DNA): TGTGCCAGCAGACAAGGGCCCTACGAGCAGTACTTC. It encodes CASRQGPYEQYF.